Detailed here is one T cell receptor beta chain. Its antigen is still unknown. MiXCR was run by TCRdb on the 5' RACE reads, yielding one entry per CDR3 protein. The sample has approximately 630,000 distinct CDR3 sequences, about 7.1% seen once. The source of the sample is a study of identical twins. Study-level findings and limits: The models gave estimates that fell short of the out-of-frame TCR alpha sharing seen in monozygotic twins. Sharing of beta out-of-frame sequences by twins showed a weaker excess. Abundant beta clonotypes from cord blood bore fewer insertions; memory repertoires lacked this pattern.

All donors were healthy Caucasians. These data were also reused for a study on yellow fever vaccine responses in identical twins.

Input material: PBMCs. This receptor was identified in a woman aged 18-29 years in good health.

CDR3 amino acids: CASSEEVQGAAYEQYV. Here the CDR3 DNA reads TGTGCCAGCAGTGAAGAAGTACAGGGGGCCGCCTACGAGCAGTACGTC. The V and J genes are TRBV6-1 and TRBJ2-7; 9 bases are shared with TRBD1. V trimming: 1 base; J trimming: 2 bases; junction bases outside the gene matches: 6. The CDR3 contains 16 residues. Germline lookup yields CDR1 MNHNS and CDR2 SASEGT.